Listed here are 30 T cell receptor beta chains from one sample, sequenced in a study of blood T cell repertoires in COVID-19. Using immunoSEQ multiplex PCR, the repertoire was profiled, and TCRdb retains in-frame clones only, with some absent. The sample contains 150,000 to 200,000 clones, approximately 89% of which appear only once. The sequencing sample was made of peripheral blood. The receptors stem from an older man with acute or convalescent COVID-19.

This clone has just one count. The chain is built from TRBV4-3 and TRBJ2-3; TRBD2 might be the D (5 bases). In germline, CDR1 is LGHNA, CDR2 YSLEER. The germline V and J ends were trimmed by 1 base and 7 bases, with 15 bases remaining between them. This CDR3 comprises 15 residues. The CDR3 coding sequence is TGCGCCAGCAGCCAAGCCCCTCCCCGGGGTTATACGCAGTATTTT. Translated, it gives CASSQAPPRGYTQYF.

The chain recombines TRBV9 with TRBJ1-2, with 7 bases matching TRBD1. Germline CDR1 and CDR2: SGDLS and YYNGEE. With 0 bases clipped from V and 6 bases from J, the junction kept 5 bases outside the gene matches. CDR3 length equals 14 residues. CDR3: CASSVDGRGDGYTF. The CDR3 DNA is TGTGCCAGCAGCGTAGATGGCAGGGGGGATGGCTACACCTTC.

The chain combines TRBV25-1 with TRBJ2-6; D unresolved. Germline V gene data show CDR1 as MGHDK and CDR2 as SYGVNS. The CDR3 consists of 16 residues. V was shortened by 5 bases and J by 0 bases, with 11 bases between the two germline ends. The CDR3 spells CASSTPLSSGANVLTF. The CDR3 DNA is TGTGCCAGCAGTACCCCCCTGAGCTCTGGGGCCAACGTCCTGACTTTC.

The chain couples TRBV27 to TRBJ2-7; TRBD1 might be the D (6 bases). The V and J ends lost 2 bases and 4 bases respectively, with 9 bases between them. CDR3 size: 13 residues. CDR1 is MNHEY, CDR2 SMNVEV, per germline (reference sequence). The chain's CDR3 is CASSLKGGYEQYF. In nucleotides, the CDR3 is TGTGCCAGCAGTTTAAAAGGGGGTTACGAGCAGTACTTC.

This clone appeared a few times. This sequence joins TRBV28 and TRBJ2-1; maybe TRBD2 (6 bases). Germline CDR1 and CDR2: MDHEN and SYDVKM. V was clipped by 2 bases and J by 8 bases, with 10 bases between them. The CDR3 totals 13 residues. The CDR3 DNA follows: TGTGCCAGCAGTTTAGGACCGGGAGATGAGCAGTTCTTC. It codes for CASSLGPGDEQFF.

This clone was seen only once. V gene TRBV19 combines with J gene TRBJ2-1, with 11 bases lining up with TRBD2. V was clipped by 7 bases and J by 0 bases; unmatched bases: 11. The CDR3 is 18 amino acids. Germline assignment: CDR1 LNHDA and CDR2 SQIVND (reference sequence). Written as DNA, the CDR3 is TGTGCCAGTACTCGCCGACTAGCGGGATACTCCTCCTACAATGAGCAGTTCTTC. It specifies CASTRRLAGYSSYNEQFF.

The CDR3 loop reads CASTGTGGENGELFF. The CDR3 DNA reads as TGTGCCAGCACCGGGACAGGGGGCGAAAACGGGGAGCTGTTTTTT. V usage is TRBV2 and J usage is TRBJ2-2; 12 nucleotides align to TRBD1. CDR3 length equals 15 residues. Germline CDR1 reads SNHLY; CDR2 reads FYNNEI. V was pared by 7 bases and J by 7 bases, with 7 bases of the junction left unmatched. The full variable domain, rest sourced from reference TRBV2 and TRBJ2-2, is EPEVTQTPSHQVTQMGQEVILRCVPISNHLYFYWYRQILGQKVEFLVSFYNNEISEKSEIFDDQFSVERPDGSNFTLKIRSTKLEDSAMYFCASTGTGGENGELFFGEGSRLTVL.

J is TRBJ1-4 and V is TRBV4-1, with 11 bases matching TRBD1. After removal of 2 bases from V and 0 bases from J, the junction contained 2 bases not matched to a gene. The CDR3 loop spans 17 amino acids. The germline V gene has CDR1 MGHRA and CDR2 YSYEKL. The CDR3 sequence: CASSQRDRGATNEKLFF. DNA for the CDR3: TGCGCCAGCAGCCAAAGGGACAGGGGGGCAACTAATGAAAAACTGTTTTTT.

The chain joins TRBV6-6 to TRBJ2-4; TRBD1 is a possible D gene (5 bases). The V gene's germline CDR1 is MNHNY and CDR2 SVGAGI (reference sequence). The CDR3 runs 14 residues. V was pared by 6 bases and J by 1 base, with 10 bases between. This CDR3 reads CASRERQAKNIQYF. The CDR3 DNA reads TGTGCCAGCAGGGAAAGACAGGCCAAAAACATTCAGTACTTC.

The V and J genes are TRBV11-3 and TRBJ2-7, with D uncertain. Germline CDR1 and CDR2: SGHNT and YENEEA. Deletions cut 0 bases from V and 4 bases from J, with 4 bases between. The CDR3 is 12 residues long. The chain's CDR3 is CASSLDRYEQYF. For the CDR3, the DNA is TGTGCCAGCAGCTTAGACCGGTACGAGCAGTACTTC.

Notes on this clone: The same CDR3 can be traced to other DNA sequences in this sample. J is TRBJ1-2 and V is TRBV5-1; no definite D call. The CDR3 sequence is 13 residues long. Per germline, CDR1 SGHRS and CDR2 YFSETQ. V was pared by 0 bases and J by 6 bases, with 9 bases between. In DNA, the CDR3 is TGCGCCAGCAGCTTGGGCACGGGGAATGGCTACACCTTC. This encodes CASSLGTGNGYTF.

The V call is TRBV18, the J call TRBJ2-5; 12 nucleotides line up with TRBD2. Germline lookup yields CDR1 KGHSH and CDR2 LQKENI. The CDR3 has 16 residues. With V trimmed by 4 bases and J by 3 bases, 6 bases remained unmatched. In nucleotides, the CDR3 is TGTGCCAGCTCACTCCAAGGACTAGCGGGGAAAGAGACCCAGTACTTC. It yields the protein CASSLQGLAGKETQYF. Filled out from reference TRBV18 and TRBJ2-5, the complete variable domain reads NAGVMQNPRHLVRRRGQEARLRCSPMKGHSHVYWYRQLPEEGLKFMVYLQKENIIDESGMPKERFSAEFPKEGPSILRIQQVVRGDSAAYFCASSLQGLAGKETQYFGPGTRLLVL.

The chain couples TRBV12-5 to TRBJ1-2, with TRBD1 matching over 11 bases. The CDR3 contains 14 residues. The germline V gene has CDR1 LGHNT and CDR2 FRNRAP. V shed 1 base and J 6 bases; nucleotides not matched to a gene: 1. In nucleotides, the CDR3 is TGTGCTAGTGGTTTGGGGACAGGGGGCCATGGCTACACCTTC. Its protein is CASGLGTGGHGYTF.

Here the CDR3 DNA reads TGTGCCAGCAGTAACGAGAGGGACAGGACTTACGAGCAGTACTTC. Its protein is CASSNERDRTYEQYF. The chain carries TRBV6-2 or TRBV6-3 and TRBJ2-7; 8 nucleotides match TRBD1. From germline, CDR1 is MNHEY and CDR2 SVGEGT. The V segment lost 5 bases and the J segment 4 bases; nucleotides outside the gene matches: 10. The CDR3 spans 15 residues.

The rearrangement uses TRBV30 and TRBJ2-7; TRBD1 aligns across 9 bases. Trimming took 1 base from V and 4 from J; bases not matched to a gene: 5. Germline-derived CDR1 and CDR2 are GTSNPN and SVGIG (reference sequence). The CDR3 is 14 amino acids. In DNA, the CDR3 is TGTGCCTGGAGTGGACGACAGGGGGAGTACGAGCAGTACTTC. Amino acid sequence: CAWSGRQGEYEQYF.

The V and J genes are TRBV6-1 and TRBJ1-6, with 7 bases matching TRBD1. Germline V gene data show CDR1 as MNHNS and CDR2 as SASEGT. V shed 1 base and J 4 bases; nucleotides not matched to a gene: 1. The CDR3 covers 15 residues. The DNA for the CDR3 is TGTGCCAGCAGTGAAGACAGGGGTTATAATTCACCCCTCCACTTT. It encodes CASSEDRGYNSPLHF.

The chain has TRBV5-1 and TRBJ1-3; D is unresolved. The germline gives CDR1 SGHRS, CDR2 YFSETQ. The CDR3 runs to 14 residues. V was clipped by 6 bases and J by 0 bases, with 10 bases between them. The DNA for the CDR3 is TGCGCCAGCACCGACGGGATCTCTGGAAACACCATATATTTT. Translating gives CASTDGISGNTIYF.

This rearrangement joins TRBV25-1 to TRBJ1-4; TRBD1 matches 8 bases. Germline V gives CDR1 MGHDK, CDR2 SYGVNS. The CDR3 runs 13 residues. With V trimmed by 6 bases and J by 8 bases, 5 bases remained unmatched. CDR3 coding DNA: TGTGCCAGCAGCTGGGACAGGACCGAAAAACTGTTTTTT. Its protein is CASSWDRTEKLFF. The whole variable domain, filled in from reference TRBV25-1 and TRBJ1-4, reads EADIYQTPRYLVIGTGKKITLECSQTMGHDKMYWYQQDPGMELHLIHYSYGVNSTEKGDLSSESTVSRIRTEHFPLTLESARPSHTSQYLCASSWDRTEKLFFGSGTQLSVL.

This sequence joins TRBV2 and TRBJ2-7; a possible D gene is TRBD2 (6 bases). The CDR3 consists of 12 residues. CDR1 is SNHLY and CDR2 is FYNNEI in the germline V gene. Trimming took off 5 bases at V and 5 bases at J, with 10 bases between the two ends. The DNA of the CDR3 is TGTGCCAGCAGTCTGATAGCGGACGAGCAGTACTTC. The encoded protein is CASSLIADEQYF.

The chain employs TRBV3-1 (or the pseudogene TRBV3-2) and TRBJ1-6; tentative D call: TRBD1 (5 bases). Germline V gene lookup returns CDR1 LGHDT and CDR2 YNNKEL (reference sequence). This CDR3 comprises 14 residues. Trimming shortened V by 4 bases and J by 8 bases, and 12 bases separated the two germline ends. The chain's CDR3 is CASSLRVGDSPLHF. The CDR3 DNA follows: TGTGCCAGCAGCCTCAGGGTTGGGGATTCACCCCTCCACTTT.

V and J are TRBV12-3 or TRBV12-4 and TRBJ1-6; D uncertain. V dropped 2 bases and J dropped 9 bases, with 8 bases sitting between them. The CDR3 totals 13 residues. CDR3 amino acids: CASSLRSPSPLHF. In DNA, the CDR3 is TGTGCCAGCAGTTTAAGGAGTCCTTCACCCCTCCACTTT.

This clone was recorded a few times. The gene calls are TRBV23-1 and TRBJ2-7, with a weak D call TRBD2 (6 bases). TRBV23-1 is an ORF, with its function uncertain. Trimming removed 7 bases from V and 0 bases from J, with 13 bases in between. This CDR3 is 14 amino acids long. The CDR3 bases are TGCGCCAGCAACCAGGCGGGGAGCTCCTACGAGCAGTACTTC. This gives the protein CASNQAGSSYEQYF.

The chain is built from TRBV6-5 and TRBJ1-2, with 11 bases matching TRBD1. CDR1 and CDR2 from the germline V gene are MNHEY and SVGAGI. V shed 2 bases and J 6 bases; nucleotides not matched to a gene: 5. There are 15 residues in the CDR3. CDR3 sequence (DNA): TGTGCCAGCAGTTACGTTGGACAGGGGGCCGATGGCTACACCTTC. Translation gives CASSYVGQGADGYTF.

This clone was seen only once. V is TRBV5-4 and J is TRBJ1-6, with a possible D match to TRBD1 (5 bases). This CDR3 is built from 15 residues. V lost 0 bases and J 3 bases, leaving 7 bases between the germline ends. Germline V gene data show CDR1 as SGHNT and CDR2 as YYREEE (reference sequence). Here the CDR3 DNA reads TGTGCCAGCAGCTTGGTAGGGGACTATAATTCACCCCTCCACTTT. Its protein is CASSLVGDYNSPLHF.

V usage is TRBV6-5 and J usage is TRBJ2-1, with TRBD1 matching over 9 bases. CDR1 and CDR2 from the germline V gene are MNHEY and SVGAGI. Losses at the gene ends were 6 bases for V and 8 bases for J; bases not matched to a gene: 8. The CDR3 sequence is 14 residues long. The CDR3 reads CASSRDRESDEQFF. The CDR3 nucleotides are TGTGCCAGCAGCCGGGACAGGGAGTCAGATGAGCAGTTCTTC.

The V gene is TRBV2, the J gene TRBJ2-7; 8 bases fit TRBD1. This CDR3 spans 14 amino acids. CDR1 SNHLY and CDR2 FYNNEI come from the germline V gene. V shed 2 bases and J 5 bases; nucleotides not matched to a gene: 5. CDR3 sequence reads: CASSERTGYNEQYF. For the CDR3, the DNA is TGTGCCAGCAGTGAAAGGACAGGGTACAACGAGCAGTACTTC.

The gene calls are TRBV9 and TRBJ2-7; 16 bases align to TRBD2. Germline CDR1 is SGDLS and CDR2 is YYNGEE. After removal of 4 bases from V and 0 bases from J, the junction contained 4 bases not matched to a gene. The CDR3 contains 17 residues. CDR3 DNA sequence: TGTGCCAGCAGCCCGGGACTAGCGGGGGGGAGCTCCTACGAGCAGTACTTC. This translates into CASSPGLAGGSSYEQYF.

V is TRBV25-1 and J is TRBJ1-1; 8 positions match TRBD1. The CDR3 has 14 amino acids. V lost 6 bases to trimming and J lost 0 bases; unmatched junction nucleotides: 3. CDR1 MGHDK and CDR2 SYGVNS come from the germline V gene. As DNA, the CDR3 is TGTGCCAGCAGCCGGACAGGGTTGAACACTGAAGCTTTCTTT. Translation gives CASSRTGLNTEAFF.

The V call is TRBV5-8, the J call TRBJ2-3; 8 bases are shared with TRBD1. The CDR3 contains 13 residues. With V trimmed by 9 bases and J by 6 bases, 9 bases remained unmatched. CDR1 is SGHTS, CDR2 YDEGEE, per germline. The CDR3 spells CATTGVLLDTQYF. CDR3 coding DNA: TGTGCCACGACAGGGGTTCTTCTGGATACGCAGTATTTT.

The chain carries TRBV9 and TRBJ2-7, with TRBD2 matching 8 bases. Germline V CDR1 and CDR2: SGDLS, YYNGEE. With 4 bases clipped from V and 2 bases from J, the junction kept 11 bases outside the gene matches. The CDR3 totals 16 residues. In nucleotides, the CDR3 is TGTGCCAGCAGCCCACCCTGGAGTAGCGGGGCCTACGAGCAGTACTTC. Residues: CASSPPWSSGAYEQYF.